Presented here are 31 T cell receptor beta chains from one specimen sequenced in a study of spatial heterogeneity in lung cancer (dated by TCRdb to about 2019). To prepare the library, 5' RACE was applied. The instrument was a NextSeq 500. In-frame beta chains were kept once TCRdb had trimmed the public reads at Q25 with fastp and called clones with MiXCR. Rows matching on CDR3 protein sequence are summarized as one entry with the most common DNA and genes. Across this sample there are about 70,000 distinct CDR3 sequences, with 7.5% to 10% seen only once. The ten largest clonotypes hold more than 1.5% of the sample. In light of the paper, this sample's time point label describes: blood at routine non-recurrence follow-up after resection. The sequencing used PBMCs, collected at follow-up. The receptors were sampled from a female donor with early-stage non-small cell lung cancer.

The table lists this clonotype with many counts. V is TRBV20-1 and J is TRBJ2-7; no clear D gene. Germline V gene data show CDR1 as DFQATT and CDR2 as SNEGSKA (reference sequence). The CDR3 covers 12 residues. Trimming shortened V by 6 bases and J by 5 bases, and 14 bases separated the two germline ends. The CDR3 loop is CSARGRSDEQYF. The CDR3 DNA reads as TGCAGTGCCCGCGGAAGGAGCGACGAGCAGTACTTC.

This clonotype has ten or more counts. This chain uses TRBV2 with TRBJ2-5, with TRBD1 identical over 8 bases. The germline V gene encodes CDR1 SNHLY and CDR2 FYNNEI. Trimming took 6 bases from V and 1 from J; bases not matched to a gene: 1. The CDR3 runs 13 residues. CDR3 residues: CASSGTGQETQYF. In DNA, the CDR3 is TGTGCCAGCAGCGGGACAGGCCAAGAGACCCAGTACTTC.

This clonotype was detected a few times. The rearrangement uses TRBV10-3 and TRBJ2-7, with 12 nucleotides matching TRBD2. The V gene's germline CDR1 is ENHRY and CDR2 SYGVKD. The V and J ends lost 4 bases and 2 bases, in that order; junction bases with no gene match: 6. The CDR3 is made up of 16 amino acids. The CDR3, as DNA: TGTGCCATCAGTGCCCCTAGCGGGAGGGCCGCCTACGAGCAGTACTTC. It translates to CAISAPSGRAAYEQYF.

The J gene is TRBJ2-4, the V gene TRBV21-1. TRBV21-1 is listed as a pseudogene. CDR3 size: 16 residues. The CDR3 sequence is CASSKVPTAVINIQYF. Written as DNA, the CDR3 is TGTGCCAGCAGCAAAGTACCAACGGCGGTGATAAACATTCAGTACTTC.

This clonotype was counted ten times or more. The chain recombines TRBV7-2 with TRBJ2-7; D is unresolved. Trimming removed 3 bases at V and 1 base at J, with 7 bases between. CDR1 and CDR2 (germline): SGHTA, FQGNSA. The CDR3 totals 13 residues. The CDR3 DNA follows: TGTGCCAGCAGCTTTTACCGGTCCTACGAGCAGTACTTC. This encodes CASSFYRSYEQYF.

V and J are TRBV27 and TRBJ2-2; 11 nucleotides align to TRBD2. There are 17 residues in the CDR3. V trimming: 2 bases; J trimming: 6 bases; junction bases outside the gene matches: 8. Looked up from germline, CDR1 is MNHEY and CDR2 is SMNVEV (reference sequence). The CDR3 region has the DNA TGTGCCAGCAGTTTACGGTCTAGCGGGAGGAGTCCCGGGGAGCTGTTTTTT. Its protein is CASSLRSSGRSPGELFF.

At least ten counts were recorded for this clonotype. The rearrangement links TRBV10-3 to TRBJ2-2; D uncertain. The CDR3 loop spans 17 amino acids. V gave up 0 bases and J gave up 1 base, with 12 bases separating them. Germline V gives CDR1 ENHRY, CDR2 SYGVKD. CDR3 nucleotide sequence: TGTGCCATCAGTGAGTCGGGTGGTAGCCGGAACACCGGGGAGCTGTTTTTT. It yields the protein CAISESGGSRNTGELFF.

The sample holds many counts of this clonotype. The rearrangement links TRBV27 to TRBJ2-1, with 8 bases matching TRBD1. The germline gives CDR1 MNHEY, CDR2 SMNVEV (reference sequence). This CDR3 is built from 15 residues. V shed 2 bases, J shed 5 bases, and the junction held 5 bases outside the gene matches. CDR3 in DNA: TGTGCCAGCAGTTTAAGGACAGGGAGCCACAATGAGCAGTTCTTC. Translation gives CASSLRTGSHNEQFF.

This clonotype was observed many times. This sequence joins TRBV5-1 and TRBJ2-7; the D is unclear. CDR1 is SGHRS, CDR2 YFSETQ, per germline. V was shortened by 5 bases and J by 5 bases, with 14 bases between the two germline ends. CDR3 length equals 13 residues. CDR3 sequence reads: CASRPAALNEQYF. The CDR3, as DNA: TGCGCCAGCAGACCGGCGGCTCTAAACGAGCAGTACTTC.

This clonotype appeared many times. V gene TRBV7-6 combines with J gene TRBJ1-5; D call uncertain. Per germline, CDR1 SGHVS and CDR2 FNYEAQ. Between the trimmed V and J ends, which lost 2 bases and 4 bases, there was a span of 6 bases. The CDR3 loop spans 13 amino acids. The CDR3 DNA reads as TGTGCCAGCAGCTTATCCGCAAATCAGCCCCAGCATTTT. Its translation: CASSLSANQPQHF.

This clonotype was observed at least ten times. The V and J genes are TRBV5-1 and TRBJ2-1; 7 nucleotides agree with TRBD2. The CDR3 consists of 15 residues. V shed 5 bases, J shed 0 bases, and the junction held 5 bases outside the gene matches. Germline V gives CDR1 SGHRS, CDR2 YFSETQ. This CDR3 is CASSLRTSSYNEQFF. The CDR3 DNA reads TGCGCCAGCAGTCTCAGGACTAGCTCCTACAATGAGCAGTTCTTC.

This clonotype has a count of ten or more. The gene calls are TRBV28 and TRBJ2-5; tentative D call: TRBD2 (6 bases). This CDR3 is built from 16 residues. Trimming took 7 bases from V and 2 from J, leaving 20 bases between them. The germline gives CDR1 MDHEN, CDR2 SYDVKM. DNA of the CDR3: TGTGCCAGCACCTTTTGGGGAGGCGGGGCACAAGAGACCCAGTACTTC. This codes for CASTFWGGGAQETQYF.

This clonotype is termed medium-sized. The chain combines TRBV4-1 with TRBJ1-5, with D possibly matching TRBD1 (5 bases). The length of the CDR3 is 18 residues. Germline lookup yields CDR1 MGHRA and CDR2 YSYEKL. The V gene lost 0 bases and the J gene lost 4 bases, with 19 bases spanning the gap. CDR3 sequence: CASSQDRTAGFGNQPQHF. CDR3 nucleotide sequence: TGCGCCAGCAGCCAAGATCGTACAGCAGGGTTCGGAAATCAGCCCCAGCATTTT.

This clonotype was detected many times. The chain carries TRBV20-1 and TRBJ2-2, with D possibly TRBD2 on 6 matching bases. Trimming removed 3 bases at V and 6 bases at J, with 11 bases between. Per the germline V gene, CDR1 is DFQATT and CDR2 is SNEGSKA (reference sequence). The CDR3 sequence is 13 residues long. The CDR3 DNA follows: TGCAGTGCTAGTGCTTGGGGGGCCGGGGAGCTGTTTTTT. Encoded protein: CSASAWGAGELFF.

This clonotype was counted many times. The rearrangement joins TRBV5-4 to TRBJ2-7; tentative D call: TRBD2 (7 bases). CDR3 length: 14 residues. Trimming stripped 3 bases from V and 6 bases from J, with 16 bases between. The germline V gene has CDR1 SGHNT and CDR2 YYREEE (reference sequence). The CDR3 sequence: CASSYTGRDTEQYF. In nucleotides, the CDR3 is TGTGCCAGCAGCTATACAGGGAGGGATACCGAGCAGTACTTC.

Ten or more counts support this clonotype. For the CDR3, the DNA is TGTGCCAGTAGTGCGTACTACACCTTGGTGACTGAAGCTTTCTTT. This sequence encodes CASSAYYTLVTEAFF. The chain carries TRBV19 and TRBJ1-1; D ambiguous. The CDR3 extends over 15 amino acids. CDR1 is LNHDA, CDR2 SQIVND, per germline (reference sequence). Trimming left V 5 bases short and J 5 bases short, with 18 bases between.

The chain recombines TRBV7-2 with TRBJ2-1; no reliable D call. The CDR3 covers 15 residues. The ends were cut back, 0 bases at V and 4 bases at J, with 10 bases in the middle. Germline CDR1 reads SGHTA; CDR2 reads FQGNSA. The CDR3 nucleotides are TGTGCCAGCAGCTTAGCAGTTCCCGTATACAATGAGCAGTTCTTC. Encoded protein: CASSLAVPVYNEQFF.

This clonotype was detected only a few times. The chain links TRBV6-6 to TRBJ2-1; D possibly matches TRBD1 or TRBD2 (5 bases each). V was cut by 0 bases and J by 8 bases, with 23 bases left in between. The CDR3 is 18 residues long. Per germline, CDR1 MNHNY and CDR2 SVGAGI (reference sequence). CDR3 loop: CASSYSRKGPGTKDEQFF. The CDR3 DNA is TGTGCCAGCAGTTACTCGAGGAAGGGACCCGGAACTAAGGATGAGCAGTTCTTC.

At least ten counts were recorded for this clonotype. The chain is built from TRBV20-1 and TRBJ2-7; D may be TRBD2 (6 bases). Germline V CDR1 and CDR2: DFQATT, SNEGSKA (reference sequence). The CDR3 length is 16 residues. Trimming took 6 bases from V and 3 from J, leaving 24 bases between them. The CDR3 here is CSAPQGLGGEFYEQYF. The CDR3 coding sequence is TGCAGTGCCCCCCAAGGACTGGGGGGAGAGTTCTACGAGCAGTACTTC.

This clonotype was found many times. The rearrangement uses TRBV19 and TRBJ1-2; D is perhaps TRBD1 (5 bases). There are 13 residues in the CDR3. The germline CDR1 and CDR2 sequences are LNHDA and SQIVND (reference sequence). Trimming took off 6 bases at V and 3 bases at J, with 11 bases between the two ends. The CDR3 sequence is CASRTDQDYGYTF. As DNA, the CDR3 is TGTGCCAGTAGGACAGACCAGGACTATGGCTACACCTTC.

This clonotype has a handful of counts. This rearrangement joins TRBV7-2 to TRBJ2-3; D is ambiguous. The CDR3 sequence is 14 residues long. V lost 1 base and J 2 bases, leaving 7 bases between the germline ends. CDR1 is SGHTA and CDR2 is FQGNSA in the germline V gene. CDR3 residues: CASSLGLYTDTQYF. Written as DNA, the CDR3 is TGTGCCAGCAGCTTAGGACTCTACACAGATACGCAGTATTTT. Full variable domain (remainder filled in from reference TRBV7-2 and TRBJ2-3): GAGVSQSPSNKVTEKGKDVELRCDPISGHTALYWYRQSLGQGLEFLIYFQGNSAPDKSGLPSDRFSAERTGGSVSTLTIQRTQQEDSAVYLCASSLGLYTDTQYFGPGTRLTVL.

This clonotype was seen repeatedly, ten times or more. The V and J genes are TRBV7-3 and TRBJ2-1, with 9 positions matching TRBD2. The CDR3 is 14 amino acids. Germline V CDR1 and CDR2: SGHTA, FQGTGA. V was pared by 5 bases and J by 8 bases, with 7 bases of the junction left unmatched. This CDR3 is CASSLGLASDEQFF. CDR3 sequence (DNA): TGTGCCAGCAGCCTTGGACTAGCGTCCGATGAGCAGTTCTTC.

This clonotype occurred a few times. CDR3 nucleotides: TGCAGTGCACCAACTAGCATCCCCTACAATGAGCAGTTCTTC. Translation: CSAPTSIPYNEQFF. The rearrangement joins TRBV20-1 to TRBJ2-1, with D possibly matching TRBD2 (6 bases). Germline assignment: CDR1 DFQATT and CDR2 SNEGSKA (reference sequence). With 6 bases removed from V and 2 bases from J, the gap between germline ends came to 14 bases. This CDR3 contains 14 residues.

The V gene is TRBV7-6, the J gene TRBJ1-1; no clear D. V was clipped by 1 base and J by 0 bases, with 6 bases between them. Germline V gene data show CDR1 as SGHVS and CDR2 as FNYEAQ. CDR3 size: 14 residues. The chain's CDR3 is CASSLGGLNTEAFF. CDR3 in DNA: TGTGCCAGCAGCTTAGGAGGCCTGAACACTGAAGCTTTCTTT.

In its sample, this clonotype was seen a few times. The chain is built from TRBV5-1 and TRBJ1-1, with a tentative D call TRBD1 (5 bases). Germline CDR1 and CDR2: SGHRS and YFSETQ. The CDR3 is made up of 16 amino acids. Trimming took off 4 bases at V and 0 bases at J, with 16 bases between the two ends. The CDR3 DNA reads TGCGCCAGCAGCCAAGACAGCTACTCCATGAACACTGAAGCTTTCTTT. Protein product: CASSQDSYSMNTEAFF.

This clonotype occurred many times. The V call is TRBV2, the J call TRBJ2-5, with D maybe TRBD2 (6 bases). From germline, CDR1 is SNHLY and CDR2 FYNNEI. Between the trimmed V and J ends, which lost 7 bases and 2 bases, there was a span of 29 bases. CDR3 size: 19 residues. The CDR3 loop is CASISKAALWRGRQETQYF. The CDR3, as DNA: TGTGCCAGCATATCGAAAGCGGCCCTGTGGAGGGGTCGTCAAGAGACCCAGTACTTC.

This clonotype has a count of ten or more. The V call is TRBV7-2, the J call TRBJ1-2; D ambiguous. The V gene lost 3 bases and the J gene lost 4 bases, with 15 bases spanning the gap. This CDR3 is 15 amino acids long. Germline assignment: CDR1 SGHTA and CDR2 FQGNSA. DNA of the CDR3: TGTGCCAGCAGCTTGACCGACGTAGGCCGCTATGGCTACACCTTC. Translating gives CASSLTDVGRYGYTF.

This clonotype was seen at least ten times. The chain recombines TRBV18 with TRBJ1-1, with D possibly matching TRBD1 (5 bases). Germline-derived CDR1 and CDR2 are KGHSH and LQKENI. V dropped 8 bases and J dropped 0 bases, with 16 bases sitting between them. This CDR3 comprises 15 residues. Written as DNA, the CDR3 is TGTGCCAGCGCCTTCTACATGGGGGTGAACACTGAAGCTTTCTTT. It is translated as CASAFYMGVNTEAFF.

This clonotype was found a few times. The chain carries TRBV4-2 and TRBJ2-3; D is uncertain. Germline V gene data show CDR1 as LGHNA and CDR2 as YNFKEQ. Between the trimmed V and J ends, which lost 1 base and 2 bases, there was a span of 16 bases. CDR3 size: 17 residues. CDR3 in amino acids: CASSQVGARVTTDTQYF. CDR3 in DNA: TGTGCCAGCAGCCAAGTCGGAGCTCGAGTCACCACAGATACGCAGTATTTT.

Notes on this clonotype: A single base separates this from a much larger clone, so it may be a read error. This chain links TRBV18 with TRBJ2-7; TRBD1 aligns across 10 bases. CDR1 and CDR2 (germline): KGHSH, LQKENI. The CDR3 runs to 14 residues. Here the CDR3 reads CVSSRGQGVYEQYF. The CDR3 DNA sequence: TGTGTCAGCTCACGCGGACAGGGGGTCTACGAGCAGTACTTC.

This clonotype came up a few times. The chain recombines TRBV7-3 with TRBJ2-2; TRBD1 matches at 7 bases. J lost 0 bases, V lost 3 bases, and 4 bases had no gene match. The CDR3 consists of 16 residues. Per germline, CDR1 SGHTA and CDR2 FQGTGA. CDR3 coding DNA: TGTGCCAGCAGCTTTCCGGGACAGACGAACACCGGGGAGCTGTTTTTT. Its translation: CASSFPGQTNTGELFF.